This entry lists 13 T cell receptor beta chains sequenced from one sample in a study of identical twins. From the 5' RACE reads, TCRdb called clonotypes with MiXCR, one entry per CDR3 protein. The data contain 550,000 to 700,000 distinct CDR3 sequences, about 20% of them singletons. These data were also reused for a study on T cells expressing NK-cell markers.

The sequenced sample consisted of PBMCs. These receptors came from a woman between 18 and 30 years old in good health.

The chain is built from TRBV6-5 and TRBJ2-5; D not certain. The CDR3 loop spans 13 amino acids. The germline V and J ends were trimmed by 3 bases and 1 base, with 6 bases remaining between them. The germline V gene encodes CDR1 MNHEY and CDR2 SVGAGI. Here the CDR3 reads CASSYTIQETQYF. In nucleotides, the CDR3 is TGTGCCAGCAGTTATACAATCCAAGAGACCCAGTACTTC.

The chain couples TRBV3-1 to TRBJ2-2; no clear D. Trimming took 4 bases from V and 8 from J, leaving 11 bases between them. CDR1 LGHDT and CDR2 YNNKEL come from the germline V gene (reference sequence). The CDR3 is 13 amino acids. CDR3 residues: CASSRHISGELFF. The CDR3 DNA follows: TGTGCCAGCAGCCGCCATATCTCGGGGGAGCTGTTTTTT.

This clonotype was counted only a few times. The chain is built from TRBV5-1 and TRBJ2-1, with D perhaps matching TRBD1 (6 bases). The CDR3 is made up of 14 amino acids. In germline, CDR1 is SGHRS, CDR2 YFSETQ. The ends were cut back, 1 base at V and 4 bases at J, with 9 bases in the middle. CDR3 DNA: TGCGCCAGCAGCTTGTTTCAGGGGTACAATGAGCAGTTCTTC. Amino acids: CASSLFQGYNEQFF. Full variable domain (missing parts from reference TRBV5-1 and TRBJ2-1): KAGVTQTPRYLIKTRGQQVTLSCSPISGHRSVSWYQQTPGQGLQFLFEYFSETQRNKGNFPGRFSGRQFSNSRSEMNVSTLELGDSALYLCASSLFQGYNEQFFGPGTRLTVL.

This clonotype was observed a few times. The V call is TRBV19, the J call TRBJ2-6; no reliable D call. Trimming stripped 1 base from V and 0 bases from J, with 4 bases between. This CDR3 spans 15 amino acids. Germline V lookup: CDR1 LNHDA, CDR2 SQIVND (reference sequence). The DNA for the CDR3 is TGTGCCAGTAGTATAGGCCACTCTGGGGCCAACGTCCTGACTTTC. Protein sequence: CASSIGHSGANVLTF.

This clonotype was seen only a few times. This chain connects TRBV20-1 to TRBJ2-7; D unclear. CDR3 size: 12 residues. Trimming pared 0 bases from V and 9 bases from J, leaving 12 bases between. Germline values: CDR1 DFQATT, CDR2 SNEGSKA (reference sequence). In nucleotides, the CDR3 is TGCAGTGCTAGAGATCGGGCCTCGGGGCAGTACTTC. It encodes CSARDRASGQYF.

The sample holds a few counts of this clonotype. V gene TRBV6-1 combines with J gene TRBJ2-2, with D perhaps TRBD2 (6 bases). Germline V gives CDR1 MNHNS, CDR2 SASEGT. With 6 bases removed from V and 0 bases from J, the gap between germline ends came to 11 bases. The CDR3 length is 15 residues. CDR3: CASRTGTSNTGELFF. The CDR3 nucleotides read TGTGCCAGCAGGACCGGGACTTCGAACACCGGGGAGCTGTTTTTT.

The CDR3 region is CASSWGQAVTEAFF. The CDR3 region has the DNA TGTGCCAGCAGTTGGGGACAGGCGGTCACTGAAGCTTTCTTT. The chain is built from TRBV6-2 or TRBV6-3 and TRBJ1-1; 8 nucleotides line up with TRBD1. The trim removed 4 bases at V and 4 bases at J, leaving 5 bases unmatched. In germline, CDR1 is MNHEY, CDR2 SVGEGT. The CDR3 consists of 14 residues.

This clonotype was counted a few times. The chain's CDR3 is CASSVAGAGTDTQYF. CDR3 in DNA: TGTGCCAGCAGCGTCGCGGGGGCAGGCACAGATACGCAGTATTTT. The gene calls are TRBV9 and TRBJ2-3; tentatively, D is TRBD2 (7 bases). Deletions cut 2 bases from V and 1 base from J, with 11 bases between. The CDR3 totals 15 residues. Germline V gives CDR1 SGDLS, CDR2 YYNGEE.

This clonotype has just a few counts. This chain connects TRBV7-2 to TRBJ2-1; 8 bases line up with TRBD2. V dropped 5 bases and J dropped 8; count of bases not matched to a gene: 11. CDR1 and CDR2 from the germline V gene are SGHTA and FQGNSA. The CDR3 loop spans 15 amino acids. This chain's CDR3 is CASSPAGGAGDEQFF. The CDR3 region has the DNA TGTGCCAGCAGCCCGGCGGGGGGAGCGGGGGATGAGCAGTTCTTC.

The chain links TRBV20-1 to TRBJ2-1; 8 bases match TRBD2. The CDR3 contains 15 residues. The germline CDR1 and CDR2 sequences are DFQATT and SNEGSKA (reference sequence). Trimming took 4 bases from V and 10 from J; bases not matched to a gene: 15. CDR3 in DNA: TGCAGTGCTACCTCTTGGGAGCGGGAGAGATGGGAGCAGTTCTTC. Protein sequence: CSATSWERERWEQFF.

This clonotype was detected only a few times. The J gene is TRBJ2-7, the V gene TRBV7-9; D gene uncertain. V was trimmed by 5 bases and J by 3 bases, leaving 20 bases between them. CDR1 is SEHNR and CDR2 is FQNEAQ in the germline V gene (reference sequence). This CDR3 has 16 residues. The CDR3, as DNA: TGTGCCAGCAGCAAGATCCTAGGGCTAGGTGGCTACGAGCAGTACTTC. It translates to CASSKILGLGGYEQYF.

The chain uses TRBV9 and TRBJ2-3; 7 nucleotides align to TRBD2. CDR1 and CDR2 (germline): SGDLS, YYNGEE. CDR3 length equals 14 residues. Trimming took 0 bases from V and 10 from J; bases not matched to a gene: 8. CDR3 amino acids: CASSVARPGGAQYF. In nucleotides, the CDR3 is TGTGCCAGCAGCGTAGCTCGTCCTGGGGGGGCGCAGTATTTT.

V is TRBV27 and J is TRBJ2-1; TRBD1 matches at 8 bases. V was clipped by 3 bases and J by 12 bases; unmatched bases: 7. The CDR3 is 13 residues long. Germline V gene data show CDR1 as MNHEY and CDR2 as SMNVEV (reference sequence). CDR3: CASSLHEDRGQFF. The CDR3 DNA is TGTGCCAGCAGTTTGCATGAAGACAGGGGGCAGTTCTTC.